This T cell receptor (beta chain) was sequenced in a study of OX40 agonist ivuxolimab in advanced cancers. The CDR3 totals 17 residues. V lost 1 base and J lost 2; bases outside the gene matches: 2. Looked up from germline, CDR1 is LGHNA and CDR2 is YNFKEQ. This table comes from immunoSEQ multiplex PCR, and its TCRdb copy is limited to in-frame clones, with some not included. Of more than 15,000 clones listed, nearly 75% are singletons. The chain carries TRBV4-2 and TRBJ2-1, with TRBD2 matching 13 bases. This TCR was sampled from an adult with an advanced solid tumor such as melanoma, head and neck, liver or kidney cancer. Sequenced here: CD4+ or CD8+ T cells sorted from blood, sampled in a trial of the OX40 agonist ivuxolimab. The DNA for the CDR3 is TGTGCCAGCAGCCAAGTGACTAGCGGGAGGACCTACAATGAGCAGTTCTTC. The encoded protein is CASSQVTSGRTYNEQFF.